The 15 T cell receptor beta chains below come from one sample, sequenced in a study of shared clonotypes between healthy human individuals. Only in-frame clones appear in the TCRdb table, and some are missing; sequencing was by immunoSEQ multiplex PCR. Among 200,000 to 250,000 clones, over 60% were seen once, and the ten largest hold around 10%. The sample taken for sequencing was memory CD4+ T cells sorted from blood. Documented subset: CD45RA-negative fraction. The source is a man aged 25 to 40 in good health.

This sequence joins TRBV5-1 and TRBJ2-2; D may correspond to TRBD1 or TRBD2 (5 bases each). Trimming took 2 bases from V and 5 from J, leaving 25 bases between them. The CDR3 is 19 amino acids. Per germline, CDR1 SGHRS and CDR2 YFSETQ. The DNA of the CDR3 is TGCGCCAGCAGCTTTCGATCCGGGACGACCAACCCCCGAACCGGGGAGCTGTTTTTT. Translating gives CASSFRSGTTNPRTGELFF.

The chain joins TRBV29-1 to TRBJ2-1, with 9 bases identical to TRBD2. The CDR3 is 16 residues long. After removal of 1 base from V and 6 bases from J, the junction contained 10 bases not matched to a gene. CDR1 SQVTM and CDR2 ANQGSEA come from the germline V gene. Here the CDR3 reads CSVEGLREGPSNEQFF. The CDR3, as DNA: TGCAGCGTTGAAGGTTTGCGGGAGGGCCCCTCCAATGAGCAGTTCTTC.

The CDR3 sequence is CASSQDLDGTGELFF. CDR3 nucleotide sequence: TGTGCCAGCAGCCAAGATCTGGACGGGACCGGGGAGCTGTTTTTT. This chain links TRBV14 with TRBJ2-2; D remains ambiguous. Trimming took 0 bases from V and 5 from J, leaving 10 bases between them. The CDR3 totals 15 residues. Germline V lookup: CDR1 SGHDN, CDR2 FVKESK.

The chain employs TRBV27 and TRBJ2-7; 7 nucleotides agree with TRBD1. V trimming: 5 bases; J trimming: 6 bases; junction bases outside the gene matches: 4. Germline CDR1 MNHEY, CDR2 SMNVEV (reference sequence). CDR3 length: 12 residues. CDR3 in amino acids: CASSHRGSEQYF. The CDR3 DNA reads as TGTGCCAGCAGTCACAGGGGTTCCGAGCAGTACTTC.

This chain links TRBV5-1 with TRBJ2-3; TRBD1 agrees at 8 bases. Germline V lookup: CDR1 SGHRS, CDR2 YFSETQ. There are 16 residues in the CDR3. Losses at the gene ends were 5 bases for V and 4 bases for J; bases not matched to a gene: 12. CDR3 coding DNA: TGCGCCAGCAGTTTTGGGACCCCAGGGGGCGCAGATACGCAGTATTTT. Translating gives CASSFGTPGGADTQYF.

The CDR3 spells CASSPPGVGADTEAFF. The CDR3 bases are TGTGCCAGCTCACCACCGGGCGTGGGTGCGGACACTGAAGCTTTCTTT. The V call is TRBV18, the J call TRBJ1-1; no definite D call. V lost 0 bases and J 3 bases, leaving 14 bases between the germline ends. Germline-derived CDR1 and CDR2 are KGHSH and LQKENI. This CDR3 spans 16 amino acids.

About this clone itself: This CDR3 is also generated by other DNA sequences in the sample. This chain uses TRBV5-1 with TRBJ2-7; D not certain. The ends were cut back, 0 bases at V and 0 bases at J, with 7 bases in the middle. The CDR3 sequence is 14 residues long. Germline V lookup: CDR1 SGHRS, CDR2 YFSETQ. CDR3 in DNA: TGCGCCAGCAGCTTGGAGCGAAGCTCCTACGAGCAGTACTTC. Residues: CASSLERSSYEQYF.

Remarks on this clone: A much larger clone differs by one base, so this may be a read error. For the CDR3, the DNA is TGTGCCAGTAGGCGGGGGGGCAATGAGCAGTTCTTC. This sequence encodes CASRRGGNEQFF. This chain connects TRBV19 to TRBJ2-1, with 9 bases aligning to TRBD2. CDR1 and CDR2 from the germline V gene are LNHDA and SQIVND (reference sequence). This CDR3 is built from 12 residues. V shed 6 bases, J shed 6 bases, and the junction held 0 bases outside the gene matches.

The CDR3 DNA reads TGTGCCAGCAGTGCGGACAGGGGCGTCGATCAGCCCCAGCATTTT. Its translation is CASSADRGVDQPQHF. V and J are TRBV2 and TRBJ1-5, with 9 bases identical to TRBD1. Per the germline V gene, CDR1 is SNHLY and CDR2 is FYNNEI. With 4 bases clipped from V and 5 bases from J, the junction kept 6 bases outside the gene matches. CDR3 length equals 15 residues.

This sequence joins TRBV5-1 and TRBJ1-1; tentatively, D is TRBD1 (5 bases). V was trimmed by 4 bases and J by 7 bases, leaving 17 bases between them. The CDR3 length is 14 residues. CDR1 is SGHRS, CDR2 YFSETQ, per germline. For the CDR3, the DNA is TGCGCCAGCAGCCTCATCGGGGCCGACCTTGAAGCTTTCTTT. This translates into CASSLIGADLEAFF.

J is TRBJ2-1 and V is TRBV7-8; TRBD2 matches at 13 bases. The CDR3 sequence is 16 residues long. The V segment lost 5 bases and the J segment 7 bases; nucleotides outside the gene matches: 8. The germline V gene has CDR1 SGHVS and CDR2 FQNEAQ. The CDR3 here is CASSHGLAGVENEQFF. The CDR3 DNA follows: TGTGCCAGCAGCCATGGACTAGCGGGAGTAGAGAATGAGCAGTTCTTC.

This rearrangement joins TRBV30 to TRBJ1-5, with no clear D. Germline CDR1 and CDR2: GTSNPN and SVGIG (reference sequence). V lost 7 bases to trimming and J lost 4 bases, with 11 bases between them. There are 12 residues in the CDR3. The chain's CDR3 is CASSEGNQPQHF. As DNA, the CDR3 is TGTGCCTCCAGTGAGGGTAATCAGCCCCAGCATTTT.

The CDR3, as DNA: TGTGCCAGCGGACCACAGCTAATCAGCGGTTTGCTGTTTTTT. Amino acids: CASGPQLISGLLFF. The V gene is TRBV6-1, the J gene TRBJ2-2; TRBD2 might be the D (5 bases). The CDR3 is made up of 14 amino acids. V shed 8 bases and J shed 13 bases, with 23 bases lying between them. Germline V gene sequence: CDR1 MNHNS, CDR2 SASEGT.

The gene calls are TRBV11-2 and TRBJ1-1; D unresolved. The V and J ends lost 2 bases and 1 base respectively, with 8 bases between them. Germline loops: CDR1 SGHAT, CDR2 FQNNGV. The CDR3 is 14 residues long. The CDR3, as DNA: TGTGCCAGCAGCTTATCAGGAGGGAACACTGAAGCTTTCTTT. Translated, it gives CASSLSGGNTEAFF. Filled out from reference TRBV11-2 and TRBJ1-1, the complete variable domain reads EAGVAQSPRYKIIEKRQSVAFWCNPISGHATLYWYQQILGQGPKLLIQFQNNGVVDDSQLPKDRFSAERLKGVDSTLKIQPAKLEDSAVYLCASSLSGGNTEAFFGQGTRLTVV.

This chain joins TRBV5-1 and TRBJ1-4; the D is unclear. Germline CDR1 and CDR2: SGHRS and YFSETQ. The CDR3 has 13 amino acids. The germline V and J ends were trimmed by 0 bases and 8 bases, with 8 bases remaining between them. For the CDR3, the DNA is TGCGCCAGCAGCTTGGGACACGAAGAAAAACTGTTTTTT. This translates into CASSLGHEEKLFF.